These 2 T cell receptor beta chains were all obtained from the same sample, sequenced in a study of OX40 agonist ivuxolimab in advanced cancers. Method: immunoSEQ multiplex PCR; TCRdb's copy keeps in-frame clones and lacks some. The sample records over 80,000 clones, about nine tenths being singletons. Sequences were derived from CD4+ or CD8+ T cells sorted from blood, sampled in a trial of the OX40 agonist ivuxolimab. Receptors were obtained from an adult with an advanced solid tumor such as melanoma, head and neck, liver or kidney cancer.

CDR3 DNA: TGCGCCAGCAGCTTCGGCCAAGACACAGATACGCAGTATTTT. This gives the protein CASSFGQDTDTQYF. The chain joins TRBV5-1 to TRBJ2-3; D not certain. V lost 2 bases to trimming and J lost 2 bases, with 9 bases between them. This CDR3 is 14 amino acids long. The germline gives CDR1 SGHRS, CDR2 YFSETQ.

This clone was observed a single time. This chain links TRBV18 with TRBJ2-1; TRBD2 might be the D (5 bases). V was trimmed by 0 bases and J by 2 bases, leaving 14 bases between them. This CDR3 is 17 amino acids long. Germline loops: CDR1 KGHSH, CDR2 LQKENI. DNA for the CDR3: TGTGCCAGCTCACCACCGTCTAGAAGCGGCCCCTACAATGAGCAGTTCTTC. This translates into CASSPPSRSGPYNEQFF.